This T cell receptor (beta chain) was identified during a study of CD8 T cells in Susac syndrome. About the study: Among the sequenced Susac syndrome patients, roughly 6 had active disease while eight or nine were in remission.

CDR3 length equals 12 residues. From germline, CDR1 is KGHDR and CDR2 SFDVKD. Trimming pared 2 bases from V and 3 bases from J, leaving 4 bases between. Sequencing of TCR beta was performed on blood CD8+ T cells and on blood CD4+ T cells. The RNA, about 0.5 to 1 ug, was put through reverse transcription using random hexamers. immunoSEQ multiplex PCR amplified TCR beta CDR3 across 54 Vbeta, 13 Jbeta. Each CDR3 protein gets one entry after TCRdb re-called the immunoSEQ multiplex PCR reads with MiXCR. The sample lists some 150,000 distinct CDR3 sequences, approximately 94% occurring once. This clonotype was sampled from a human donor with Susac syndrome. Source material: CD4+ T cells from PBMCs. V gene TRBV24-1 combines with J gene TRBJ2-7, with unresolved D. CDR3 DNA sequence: TGTGCCACCAGTGATTCCCACTACGAGCAGTACTTC. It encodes CATSDSHYEQYF.